This TCR beta chain was profiled in a study of cytomegalovirus exposure and HLA in healthy donors. General observations from the study: Among immune exposure information, only CMV serostatus was available. TRBV6-2, TRBV6-3 and some other V segments were excluded as indistinguishable.

The primer mix had 60 Vbeta and 13 Jbeta primers. Repertoires were generated with immunoSEQ multiplex PCR, while TCRdb's copy carries only in-frame clones and drops some. This sample carries around 40,000 clones, around 87% of them seen once, and the ten largest clones take approximately 8%. Comments on this clone: Antigen unknown.

Germline V gives CDR1 MNHEY, CDR2 SVGAGI. The CDR3 is 14 residues long. V lost 3 bases and J lost 1, with 9 bases in between. The receptor comes from a woman in her thirties or forties in good health and CMV-seropositive. This chain connects TRBV6-5 to TRBJ2-5; a possible D gene is TRBD1 (5 bases). The specimen sequenced was PBMCs. The CDR3 region is CASSYTGIQETQYF. The CDR3 DNA reads as TGTGCCAGCAGTTATACAGGTATCCAAGAGACCCAGTACTTC.